The rows below give T cell receptor beta chains drawn from one sample of a study of OX40 agonist ivuxolimab in advanced cancers. The assay was immunoSEQ multiplex PCR, and TCRdb's table has in-frame clones only and misses some. In the table there are 20,000 to 25,000 clones, 80% to 85% of which are singletons. Sample: CD4+ or CD8+ T cells sorted from blood, taken in a trial of the OX40 agonist ivuxolimab. The receptor source for this set is an adult with an advanced solid tumor such as melanoma, head and neck, liver or kidney cancer. Each CDR3 is given with its conserved first and last residue. D genes are given only for firm matches. Some rows mark clone size as missing; the rest say once, few, many or name a class of expanded clone.

J gene,V gene,clone size,D gene,CDR3 protein,CDR3 DNA
TRBJ1-1,TRBV4-3,few,NA,CASSQGTSEGTNTEAFF,TGCGCCAGCAGCCAAGGAACTTCGGAAGGAACGAACACTGAAGCTTTCTTT
TRBJ2-7,TRBV13,few,NA,CASSMSGSPSYEQYF,TGTGCCAGCAGCATGTCCGGGTCCCCCTCCTACGAGCAGTACTTC
TRBJ1-5,TRBV7-9,NA,NA,CASSLGRLSNQPQHF,TGTGCCAGCAGCTTAGGGCGGCTCAGCAATCAGCCCCAGCATTTT
TRBJ2-7,TRBV6-5,NA,TRBD2,CASSSSLTSVLEQYF,TGTGCCAGCAGCTCCTCCCTGACTAGCGTCCTCGAGCAGTACTTC
TRBJ2-7,TRBV11-2,NA,NA,CASSPRGGFYEQYF,TGTGCCAGCAGCCCCAGAGGAGGATTCTACGAGCAGTACTTC
TRBJ1-2,TRBV4-3,NA,NA,CASSPGVGPSYGYTF,TGCGCCAGCAGCCCCGGGGTGGGACCGTCATATGGCTACACCTTC
TRBJ1-6,TRBV6-1,NA,NA,CASSGPDRSSYNSPLHF,TGTGCCAGCAGTGGTCCCGACAGAAGCTCCTATAATTCACCCCTCCACTTT
TRBJ2-1,TRBV7-9,NA,NA,CASSYDSRGRFF,TGTGCCAGCAGCTATGACAGTAGGGGTAGGTTCTTC
TRBJ2-2,TRBV4-1,NA,NA,CASSQSNAGELFF,TGCGCCAGCAGCCAATCCAATGCCGGGGAGCTGTTTTTT
TRBJ2-1,TRBV5-6,NA,NA,CASSLGGDEQFF,TGTGCCAGCAGCTTGGGCGGCGATGAGCAGTTCTTC
TRBJ1-4,TRBV9,NA,TRBD1,CASSVGTGSDEKLFF,TGTGCCAGCAGCGTAGGGACAGGGTCGGATGAAAAACTGTTTTTT
TRBJ1-1,TRBV19,NA,NA,CASSSRGEAFF,TGTGCCAGTAGTTCCAGAGGTGAAGCTTTCTTT
TRBJ1-2,TRBV6-6,NA,NA,CASSYQFPTSHGYTF,TGTGCCAGCAGTTACCAATTCCCTACCTCCCATGGCTACACCTTC
TRBJ2-7,TRBV11-2,NA,TRBD2,CASSPEWRGSSYEQYF,TGTGCCAGCAGCCCTGAATGGCGGGGGAGCTCCTACGAGCAGTACTTC
TRBJ1-2,TRBV19,few,NA,CASSIGAGGEGLYGYTF,TGTGCCAGTAGTATAGGGGCAGGTGGAGAGGGACTCTATGGCTACACCTTC
TRBJ2-3,TRBV12-5,NA,NA,CASGLWATTDTQYF,TGTGCTAGTGGTTTGTGGGCGACCACAGATACGCAGTATTTT
TRBJ1-2,TRBV19,NA,TRBD1,CASSPGQDRGYYGYTF,TGTGCCAGTAGTCCCGGACAGGACAGGGGCTACTATGGCTACACCTTC
TRBJ2-2,TRBV7-9,NA,NA,CASSDLGRTNTGELFF,TGTGCCAGCAGCGATCTAGGGCGTACGAACACCGGGGAGCTGTTTTTT
TRBJ2-7,TRBV27,NA,NA,CASSPPGTYEQYF,TGTGCCAGCAGTCCTCCGGGGACCTACGAGCAGTACTTC
TRBJ2-1,TRBV27,NA,TRBD2,CASRPTGLAPLSSYNEQFF,TGTGCCAGCAGGCCGACGGGACTAGCGCCTTTAAGCTCCTACAATGAGCAGTTCTTC
TRBJ2-1,TRBV10-1,NA,NA,CASTGDIWGEQFF,TGCGCCAGCACCGGGGACATTTGGGGTGAGCAGTTCTTC
TRBJ2-1,TRBV27,NA,TRBD2,CASSLTSGGSNEQFF,TGTGCCAGCAGTTTAACTAGCGGGGGGAGCAATGAGCAGTTCTTC
TRBJ1-2,TRBV7-9,NA,TRBD1,CASSSKTGVSGYTF,TGTGCCAGCAGCTCCAAAACAGGGGTTTCGGGCTACACCTTC
TRBJ2-7,TRBV7-9,NA,TRBD1,CASSPGTGLSYEQYF,TGTGCCAGCAGCCCCGGGACAGGGCTTTCCTACGAGCAGTACTTC
TRBJ2-5,TRBV19,few,NA,CASSIGGGAFETQYF,TGTGCCAGTAGTATAGGAGGGGGGGCCTTCGAGACCCAGTACTTC
TRBJ1-1,TRBV7-9,few,NA,CASSLVGEAFF,TGTGCCAGCAGCTTAGTGGGAGAGGCTTTCTTT
TRBJ2-1,TRBV29-1,NA,TRBD1,CSVPDRGTYNEQFF,TGCAGCGTACCCGACAGGGGAACATACAATGAGCAGTTCTTC
TRBJ1-5,TRBV5-6,NA,NA,CASSLVGQPQHF,TGTGCCAGCAGCTTGGTTGGTCAGCCCCAGCATTTT
TRBJ1-1,TRBV19,few,NA,CASSAKTENTEAFF,TGTGCCAGTAGTGCCAAGACAGAGAACACTGAAGCTTTCTTT